Below are 29 T cell receptor beta chains sequenced from a single sample in a study of T-cell memory formation after mild COVID-19. TCRdb recomputed calls from the 5' RACE reads with MiXCR, one row per CDR3 protein. The sample has hundreds of thousands of distinct CDR3 sequences; around 20% are singletons. Specimen: PBMCs or a T cell subset sorted from them (not recorded which). All receptors come from an adult woman who had mild COVID-19 (a few samples of this study predate the infection). Cell type and time point are not known.

This clonotype was observed many times. One junction end disagrees with the germline gene, perhaps due to a read error. The V call is TRBV12-3 or TRBV12-4, the J call TRBJ1-1; possible D gene TRBD1, 6 bases. The CDR3 is 14 amino acids. CDR3 nucleotide sequence: TGTGCCAGCAGCTTAGGACAGCAGAACACTGAAGCTTTCTTT. Translated: CASSLGQQNTEAFF.

This clonotype was detected a few times. V gene TRBV7-9 combines with J gene TRBJ2-1; D is unclear. The CDR3 loop spans 12 amino acids. CDR1 SEHNR and CDR2 FQNEAQ come from the germline V gene (reference sequence). Trimming removed 6 bases at V and 7 bases at J, with 10 bases between. CDR3 coding DNA: TGTGCCAGCAGTTCGGACCGGAATGAGCAGTTCTTC. Its protein is CASSSDRNEQFF.

This clonotype was counted many times. This chain connects TRBV6-5 to TRBJ1-2; 7 positions match TRBD1. The length of the CDR3 is 14 residues. Germline CDR1 and CDR2: MNHEY and SVGAGI. Losses at the gene ends were 5 bases for V and 4 bases for J; bases not matched to a gene: 7. The CDR3 region has the DNA TGTGCCAGCAGTCCTCCCGGGACAGTCTATGGCTACACCTTC. Translated, it gives CASSPPGTVYGYTF.

This rearrangement joins TRBV7-9 to TRBJ1-2; D possibly corresponds to TRBD1 (5 bases). The ends were cut back, 4 bases at V and 1 base at J, with 7 bases in the middle. This CDR3 is built from 13 residues. The germline V gene has CDR1 SEHNR and CDR2 FQNEAQ (reference sequence). This CDR3 is CASSSTVNYGYTF. CDR3 in DNA: TGTGCCAGCAGCTCGACAGTTAACTATGGCTACACCTTC.

The chain employs TRBV5-5 and TRBJ1-1; D unresolved. The CDR3 extends over 14 amino acids. V lost 5 bases to trimming and J lost 1 base, with 12 bases between them. The germline CDR1 and CDR2 sequences are SGHKS and YYEKEE (reference sequence). In DNA, the CDR3 is TGTGCCAGCAGAATCGACGAGGGGAACACTGAAGCTTTCTTT. Its protein is CASRIDEGNTEAFF.

The genes are TRBV2 and TRBJ2-1, with D tentatively TRBD1 (7 bases). Trimming pared 6 bases from V and 8 bases from J, leaving 17 bases between. This CDR3 region has 14 residues. Germline assignment: CDR1 SNHLY and CDR2 FYNNEI. CDR3 DNA: TGTGCCAGCAGGCGGGACACAGGGGTCGATGAGCAGTTCTTC. Amino acid sequence: CASRRDTGVDEQFF.

This clonotype was recorded a few times. The chain uses TRBV7-2 and TRBJ2-7, with TRBD2 matching over 14 bases. The junction had 10 bases not matched to a gene; V was cut back by 5 bases and J by 4 bases. Germline loops: CDR1 SGHTA, CDR2 FQGNSA. This CDR3 spans 17 amino acids. The CDR3 DNA reads TGTGCCAGCAGCCTGACTAGCGGGGGGGCCCCTGGGTACGAGCAGTACTTC. It encodes CASSLTSGGAPGYEQYF.

This clonotype was counted between two and nine times. CDR3 nucleotide sequence: TGTGCCAGCAGCTTAGGACTAGCAGGGAACATTCAGTACTTC. It yields the protein CASSLGLAGNIQYF. V is TRBV7-2 and J is TRBJ2-4, with 7 bases that match TRBD2. Germline V gene sequence: CDR1 SGHTA, CDR2 FQGNSA. There are 14 residues in the CDR3. V shed 1 base, J shed 7 bases, and the junction held 4 bases outside the gene matches.

The chain employs TRBV12-3 or TRBV12-4 and TRBJ2-3; 9 nucleotides align to TRBD2. V shed 5 bases, J shed 5 bases, and the junction held 8 bases outside the gene matches. The CDR3 spans 15 residues. This CDR3 reads CASSASGAEGDTQYF. The CDR3 region has the DNA TGTGCCAGCAGTGCTAGCGGGGCAGAGGGAGATACGCAGTATTTT.

Only a few counts were recorded for this clonotype. The rearrangement links TRBV20-1 to TRBJ2-7; 10 bases map to TRBD2. Germline V gene lookup returns CDR1 DFQATT and CDR2 SNEGSKA (reference sequence). There are 15 residues in the CDR3. V lost 6 bases to trimming and J lost 2 bases; unmatched junction nucleotides: 10. CDR3 region: CSAHHLAGATYEQYF. CDR3 nucleotide sequence: TGCAGTGCCCATCACCTAGCGGGGGCAACCTACGAGCAGTACTTC.

DNA for the CDR3: TGTGCCAGCAGTACGGGACAGGGGCAGGAGACTGAAGCTTTCTTT. It yields the protein CASSTGQGQETEAFF. The genes are TRBV2 and TRBJ1-1, with 10 bases matching TRBD1. The CDR3 is 15 amino acids. From germline, CDR1 is SNHLY and CDR2 FYNNEI. After removal of 5 bases from V and 5 bases from J, the junction contained 8 bases not matched to a gene. Looking up the rest from reference TRBV2 and TRBJ1-1 gives the full variable domain: EPEVTQTPSHQVTQMGQEVILRCVPISNHLYFYWYRQILGQKVEFLVSFYNNEISEKSEIFDDQFSVERPDGSNFTLKIRSTKLEDSAMYFCASSTGQGQETEAFFGQGTRLTVV.

V is TRBV29-1 and J is TRBJ2-1; perhaps TRBD1 as D (6 bases). CDR1 is SQVTM, CDR2 ANQGSEA, per germline. Deletions cut 3 bases from V and 5 bases from J, with 17 bases between. This CDR3 has 15 amino acids. CDR3 nucleotide sequence: TGCAGCGTTGACCCACAGGGCCGCCTAGACAATGAGCAGTTCTTC. Protein: CSVDPQGRLDNEQFF.

This clonotype was seen a handful of times. V is TRBV5-1 and J is TRBJ1-2, with D perhaps matching TRBD1 (5 bases). Germline V gives CDR1 SGHRS, CDR2 YFSETQ. The CDR3 has 13 residues. Deletions cut 7 bases from V and 0 bases from J, with 10 bases between. CDR3 nucleotide sequence: TGCGCCAGCTTCACAGGCTCTAACTATGGCTACACCTTC. Its protein is CASFTGSNYGYTF.

This sequence joins TRBV5-1 and TRBJ2-3; D might be TRBD2 (6 bases). Looked up from germline, CDR1 is SGHRS and CDR2 is YFSETQ. V lost 2 bases, J lost 2 bases, and 15 bases lay in between. The CDR3 contains 16 residues. The DNA of the CDR3 is TGCGCCAGCAGCTTCCTTGGGGGGATGTTCACAGATACGCAGTATTTT. It translates to CASSFLGGMFTDTQYF.

The rearrangement joins TRBV12-3 or TRBV12-4 to TRBJ2-7; TRBD1 matches at 9 bases. The J segment lost 0 bases and the V segment lost 5 bases, leaving 11 bases of the junction unmatched. The CDR3 covers 17 residues. As DNA, the CDR3 is TGTGCCAGCAGTGCTTTCGGGACAGGGAAAAGCTCCTACGAGCAGTACTTC. This sequence encodes CASSAFGTGKSSYEQYF.

This clonotype was counted a few times. This rearrangement joins TRBV19 to TRBJ2-3; D gene uncertain. This CDR3 is built from 14 residues. The germline V gene encodes CDR1 LNHDA and CDR2 SQIVND (reference sequence). Trimming took off 6 bases at V and 0 bases at J, with 10 bases between the two ends. The chain's CDR3 is CASSHEDSTDTQYF. As DNA, the CDR3 is TGTGCCAGTAGCCACGAGGACAGCACAGATACGCAGTATTTT.

The V gene is TRBV5-1, the J gene TRBJ1-1; D unclear. The CDR3 loop spans 15 amino acids. V lost 5 bases, J lost 4 bases, and 18 bases lay in between. CDR1 and CDR2 from the germline V gene are SGHRS and YFSETQ. CDR3 in DNA: TGCGCCAGCAGGCCGGGTGTTGGGAGTTCCACTGAAGCTTTCTTT. It encodes CASRPGVGSSTEAFF.

This clonotype was recorded many times. This sequence joins TRBV4-3 and TRBJ2-7, with 7 bases identical to TRBD1. The CDR3 covers 16 residues. V was pared by 4 bases and J by 3 bases, with 12 bases of the junction left unmatched. Per germline, CDR1 LGHNA and CDR2 YSLEER. The CDR3 region is CASSPQGTQVIYEQYF. The CDR3 DNA sequence: TGCGCCAGCAGCCCACAGGGGACCCAGGTTATCTACGAGCAGTACTTC.

This clonotype has just a few counts. The CDR3 DNA reads as TGCAGTGCTAGTTTAGGTTTCCGCACAGATACGCAGTATTTT. The encoded protein is CSASLGFRTDTQYF. The chain employs TRBV20-1 and TRBJ2-3, with D unresolved. The length of the CDR3 is 14 residues. V lost 3 bases to trimming and J lost 1 base, with 11 bases between them. In germline, CDR1 is DFQATT, CDR2 SNEGSKA (reference sequence).

The chain employs TRBV7-9 and TRBJ2-5, with D unresolved. There are 14 residues in the CDR3. Germline lookup yields CDR1 SEHNR and CDR2 FQNEAQ (reference sequence). Trimming stripped 0 bases from V and 4 bases from J, with 9 bases between. CDR3: CASSLATWGETQYF. The CDR3 DNA follows: TGTGCCAGCAGCTTAGCGACATGGGGAGAGACCCAGTACTTC.

This clonotype occurred a few times. CDR3 coding DNA: TGTGCCAGCAGCCTTACTAGCGGGATCTACAATGAGCAGTTCTTC. It yields the protein CASSLTSGIYNEQFF. V and J are TRBV7-3 and TRBJ2-1, with 10 positions matching TRBD2. Germline V gene sequence: CDR1 SGHTA, CDR2 FQGTGA. The CDR3 contains 15 residues. With 5 bases clipped from V and 3 bases from J, the junction kept 4 bases outside the gene matches.

The CDR3 is CATSSPDRASGYTF. CDR3 nucleotides: TGTGCCACCAGCAGCCCAGACAGGGCCAGTGGCTACACCTTC. The gene calls are TRBV15 and TRBJ1-2; 7 bases fit TRBD1. This CDR3 has 14 residues. Germline trimming cut 3 bases from V and 7 bases from J; bases unmatched to any gene: 8. Per germline, CDR1 LNHNV and CDR2 YYDKDF (reference sequence).

The chain combines TRBV12-3 or TRBV12-4 with TRBJ1-4; D is unclear. The CDR3 has 13 residues. The V end lost 6 bases, the J end lost 5 bases, and 10 bases lay between the germline ends. The CDR3 loop reads CASSKMENEKLFF. CDR3 DNA: TGTGCCAGCAGCAAAATGGAGAATGAAAAACTGTTTTTT.

This rearrangement joins TRBV30 to TRBJ2-1; the D is unclear. The CDR3 contains 14 residues. Germline CDR1 GTSNPN, CDR2 SVGIG (reference sequence). Trimming stripped 1 base from V and 0 bases from J, with 7 bases between. The CDR3 region has the DNA TGTGCCTGGAGTGAGTCTAGCTCCTACAATGAGCAGTTCTTC. Translated: CAWSESSSYNEQFF.

This clonotype was counted between two and nine times. The chain recombines TRBV24-1 with TRBJ2-1; TRBD2 matches 7 bases. CDR3 length: 15 amino acids. The J segment lost 5 bases and the V segment lost 6 bases, leaving 9 bases of the junction unmatched. CDR1 is KGHDR and CDR2 is SFDVKD in the germline V gene. The DNA for the CDR3 is TGTGCCACCAGTCGCCCAGCGGGAAGGAACAATGAGCAGTTCTTC. It codes for CATSRPAGRNNEQFF.

Only a few counts were recorded for this clonotype. The chain recombines TRBV11-2 with TRBJ2-1, with 8 positions matching TRBD1. Germline V gives CDR1 SGHAT, CDR2 FQNNGV. The CDR3 has 11 residues. V was clipped by 5 bases and J by 12 bases; unmatched bases: 3. CDR3 DNA sequence: TGTGCCAGCAGCAGGGACAGGTTGCAGTTCTTC. Its translation is CASSRDRLQFF.

The chain carries TRBV20-1 and TRBJ2-3, with D perhaps matching TRBD2 (5 bases). The V gene's germline CDR1 is DFQATT and CDR2 SNEGSKA (reference sequence). The CDR3 sequence is 12 residues long. Between the trimmed V and J ends, which lost 4 bases and 5 bases, there was a span of 10 bases. CDR3 nucleotide sequence: TGCAGTGCTATGCTTCGGGGAGATACGCAGTATTTT. Translation: CSAMLRGDTQYF.

This clonotype was seen a handful of times. The rearrangement joins TRBV6-5 to TRBJ1-1, with D unclear. The CDR3 contains 15 residues. V was trimmed by 0 bases and J by 7 bases, leaving 15 bases between them. In germline, CDR1 is MNHEY, CDR2 SVGAGI. The CDR3 spells CASSYSSGGRVEAFF. The CDR3 nucleotides are TGTGCCAGCAGTTACTCTTCGGGTGGAAGGGTTGAAGCTTTCTTT.

The chain links TRBV6-6 to TRBJ2-1; 14 bases are shared with TRBD2. Germline V lookup: CDR1 MNHNY, CDR2 SVGAGI (reference sequence). The CDR3 length is 19 residues. The junction had 10 bases not matched to a gene; V was cut back by 2 bases and J by 4 bases. The CDR3 bases are TGTGCCAGCAGTTACCTCTCCGGGACTAGCGGGGGAGGATACAATGAGCAGTTCTTC. Its translation: CASSYLSGTSGGGYNEQFF.